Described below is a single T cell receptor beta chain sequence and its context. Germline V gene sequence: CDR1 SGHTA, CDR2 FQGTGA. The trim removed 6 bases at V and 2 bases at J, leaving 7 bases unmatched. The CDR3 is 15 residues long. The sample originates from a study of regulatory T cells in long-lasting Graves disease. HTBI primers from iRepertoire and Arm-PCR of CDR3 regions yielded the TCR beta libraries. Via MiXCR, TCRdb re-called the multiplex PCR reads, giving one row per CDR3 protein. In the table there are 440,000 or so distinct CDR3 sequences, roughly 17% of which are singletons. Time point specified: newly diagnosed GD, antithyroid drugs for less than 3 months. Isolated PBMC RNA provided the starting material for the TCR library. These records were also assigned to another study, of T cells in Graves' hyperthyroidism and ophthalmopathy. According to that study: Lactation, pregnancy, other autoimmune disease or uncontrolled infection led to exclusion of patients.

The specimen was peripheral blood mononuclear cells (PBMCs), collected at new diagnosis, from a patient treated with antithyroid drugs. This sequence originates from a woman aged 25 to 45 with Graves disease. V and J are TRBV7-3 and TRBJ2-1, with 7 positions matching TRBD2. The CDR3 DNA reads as TGTGCCAGCAGGCGATGGAGCGGGACCTACAATGAGCAGTTCTTC. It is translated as CASRRWSGTYNEQFF.